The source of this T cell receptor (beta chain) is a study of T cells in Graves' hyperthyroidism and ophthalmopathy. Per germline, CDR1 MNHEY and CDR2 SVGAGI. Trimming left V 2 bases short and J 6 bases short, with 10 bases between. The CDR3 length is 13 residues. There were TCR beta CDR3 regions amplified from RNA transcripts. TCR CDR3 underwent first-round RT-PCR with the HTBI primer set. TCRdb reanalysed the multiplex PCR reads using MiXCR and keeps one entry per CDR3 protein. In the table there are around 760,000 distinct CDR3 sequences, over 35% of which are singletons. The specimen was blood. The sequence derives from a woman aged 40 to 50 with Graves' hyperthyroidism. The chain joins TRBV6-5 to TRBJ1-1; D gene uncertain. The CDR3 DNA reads TGTGCCAGCAGTTACGGTGGGAGGGCTGAAGCTTTCTTT. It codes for CASSYGGRAEAFF.